This T cell receptor beta chain was obtained from a study of T cells in Graves' hyperthyroidism and ophthalmopathy (dated by TCRdb to the late 2010s). The study in broad terms: Peripheral blood was sampled at the time of initial diagnosis, prior to any treatment. To identify distinguishing TCR V-J signatures, a discovery cohort of 100 or so patients was used, comprising 43 with Graves' ophthalmopathy and some 60 with stable Graves' hyperthyroidism. The paper describes TCR Vbeta CDR3 sequencing of 120 to 150 peripheral blood samples, made up of roughly 40 ophthalmopathy patients, over 70 hyperthyroidism patients and approximately 17 progressor patients. The 100 discovery patients were divided at random into training and test sets in a 7:3 ratio. An independent validation cohort of 18 to 20 hyperthyroidism patients and about 16 patients who later progressed to ophthalmopathy tested prospective prediction of ophthalmopathy. Following sampling, methimazole starting at 30 mg daily was given to hyperthyroidism patients, and high-dose intravenous methylprednisolone was given to ophthalmopathy patients. The study also compared thyroid tissue and blood T-cell repertoires from over 5 Graves' hyperthyroidism patients. Study-level results and caveats: No statistical method was used to set the sample size in advance, and investigators knew the group allocation. A model built on a 13 V-J signature distinguished ophthalmopathy from stable hyperthyroidism, reaching around 88% sensitivity and around 81% specificity in cross-validation and 80%/75% in testing. Most expanded thyroid clonotypes (frequency above 0.001) were also found in blood, which suggests that blood repertoires may mirror thyroid immune responses. In validation, the model predicted progression to ophthalmopathy a median of roughly 6.5 months before onset, with around 70% sensitivity and 72.22% specificity.

From the cysteine through the phenylalanine, the CDR3 covers 14 amino acids. Just CDR3 DNA is preserved here, 42 bases in frame from base 1. Germline trimming amounts to 2 bases on V and 2 bases on J, with 2 as the count of junction bases outside the gene matches. Sequences SGHVS (CDR1) and FNYEAQ (CDR2) are obtained from the germline V gene. The TCR beta CDR3 regions were amplified from RNA transcripts. For the first round of RT-PCR on the TCR CDR3, the HTBI primer set was used together with the Qiagen OneStep RT-PCR kit. Libraries were constructed in a second round of multiplex PCR, after which size selection and purification were carried out. Paired-end sequencing of the libraries was performed with 100 bp reads on an Illumina HiSeq2000. Under the source paper's analysis protocol: Raw data were processed with SOAPnuke, discarding reads with adapters, uncalled bases, mean Phred below 15, or no exact constant-primer or identifier match. COPE v1.2.5 was used to merge high-quality paired reads, and clonotypes were defined as unique nucleotide sequences. MiTCR v1.1 was used to align clonotypes to the IMGT TRBV, TRBD and TRBJ reference segments. The analysis was restricted to V-J combinations with a frequency above 0.0001, which together covered 99% to 99.2% of the repertoires. The TCS score was defined as F50 (clonal expansion) divided by E x V (chaos), with BLOSUM62-based TCRdist calculated between CDR3 peptides within each V-J. Welch's t-statistics and random forest reduced 450 to 600 V-J features to 13, which were used in a naive Bayes classifier (R e1071). TCRdb passed the public sequencing reads through fastp at Q25 and MiXCR, retaining productive beta sequences. Rows with a matching CDR3 protein are joined into one entry that keeps the most common DNA and genes. None of the V and J calls come from the authors' own analysis; TCRdb made them. The sample records some 350,000 distinct CDR3 sequences, roughly 13% of which are singletons. The ten largest clones add up to roughly 35% of the sample.

A few counts support this clonotype. There is no known antigen for this receptor. The input lacks base qualities; no much larger clone sits a single base away. In the ophthalmopathy patients, disease was moderately to severely active, with a Clinical Activity Score of 3 or more, a NOSPECS grade of 4 or more, and a duration of less than 3 months. The study excluded patients with uncontrolled infections, other autoimmune diseases, pregnancy or lactation. Diagnoses relied on clinical symptoms, serum thyroxine and TRAb, thyroid ultrasound and orbital computed tomography. PBMCs were isolated from about 9 ml of fresh peripheral blood by Ficoll-Paque density gradient centrifugation. Total RNA was extracted using Trizol reagent, and RNA quality was assessed on an Agilent 2100 Bioanalyzer.

The receptor's source is a woman aged 40 to 49 with Graves' ophthalmopathy. Material for sequencing was blood. The rearranged segments are TRBV7-6 and TRBJ2-5; TRBD2 matches 7 bases in the middle. In nucleotide form, the sequence is TGTGCCAGCAGCTTACGAGCGGGGCAAGAGACCCAGTACTTC. Translated, it gives CASSLRAGQETQYF.